Presented here are 12 T cell receptor beta chains from one specimen sequenced in a study of technical replicates of blood from a handful of donors. Using immunoSEQ multiplex PCR, the repertoire was profiled, and TCRdb retains in-frame clones only, with some absent. The table includes tens of thousands of clones, roughly nine tenths detected once. The sequencing sample was made of PBMCs. The receptor source for this set is a human donor in good health. Some clones in this sample may be carry-over from other donors' samples.

The chain employs TRBV6-5 and TRBJ1-1; D is unclear. CDR3 length equals 14 residues. V dropped 4 bases and J dropped 0 bases, with 9 bases sitting between them. CDR1 MNHEY and CDR2 SVGAGI come from the germline V gene. The CDR3 bases are TGTGCCAGCAGTTTGATCGGGATGAACACTGAAGCTTTCTTT. Translated: CASSLIGMNTEAFF.

The rearrangement links TRBV4-3 to TRBJ1-1; perhaps TRBD1 as D (5 bases). Trimming took 0 bases from V and 5 from J, leaving 16 bases between them. CDR3 size: 16 residues. Germline assignment: CDR1 LGHNA and CDR2 YSLEER. CDR3 region: CASSQDPTAKGTEAFF. CDR3 in DNA: TGCGCCAGCAGCCAAGATCCAACCGCCAAGGGGACTGAAGCTTTCTTT.

The gene calls are TRBV13 and TRBJ2-5, with 7 bases fitting TRBD1. Germline assignment: CDR1 PRHDT and CDR2 FYEKMQ (reference sequence). Unmatched junction bases numbered 2, after V lost 4 bases and J lost 0 bases. The CDR3 is made up of 14 amino acids. CDR3 protein: CASSYGQDQETQYF. CDR3 DNA: TGTGCCAGCAGCTACGGACAGGACCAAGAGACCCAGTACTTC. Looking up the rest from reference TRBV13 and TRBJ2-5 gives the full variable domain: AAGVIQSPRHLIKEKRETATLKCYPIPRHDTVYWYQQGPGQDPQFLISFYEKMQSDKGSIPDRFSAQQFSDYHSELNMSSLELGDSALYFCASSYGQDQETQYFGPGTRLLVL.

The CDR3 sequence is CASSISTGVNTEAFF. CDR3 DNA sequence: TGCGCCAGCAGCATTTCGACAGGGGTGAACACTGAAGCTTTCTTT. The chain links TRBV5-1 to TRBJ1-1; TRBD1 matches at 8 bases. The length of the CDR3 is 15 residues. Germline CDR1 and CDR2: SGHRS and YFSETQ. V lost 4 bases to trimming and J lost 0 bases; unmatched junction nucleotides: 5.

The chain recombines TRBV4-2 with TRBJ2-7; 7 bases are shared with TRBD2. Germline V CDR1 and CDR2: LGHNA, YNFKEQ. V trimming: 0 bases; J trimming: 3 bases; junction bases outside the gene matches: 11. This CDR3 has 17 amino acids. Written as DNA, the CDR3 is TGTGCCAGCAGCCAAGAAGAAGCGGGGTGGGCCTTCTACGAGCAGTACTTC. As protein: CASSQEEAGWAFYEQYF.

Only one count was recorded for this clone. The chain links TRBV10-2 to TRBJ1-1; 8 bases are a match to TRBD1. This CDR3 comprises 13 residues. Unmatched junction bases numbered 1, after V lost 6 bases and J lost 1 base. From germline, CDR1 is WSHSY and CDR2 SAAADI. The CDR3 loop is CASRDRENTEAFF. CDR3 in DNA: TGCGCCAGCAGGGACAGGGAGAACACTGAAGCTTTCTTT.

CDR3 sequence reads: CASSTHREVSNQPQHF. In DNA, the CDR3 is TGTGCCAGCAGCACCCACAGGGAAGTTAGCAATCAGCCCCAGCATTTT. The J gene is TRBJ1-5, the V gene TRBV6-6; weak D call: TRBD1 (6 bases). Germline values: CDR1 MNHNY, CDR2 SVGAGI (reference sequence). V gave up 6 bases and J gave up 0 bases, with 15 bases separating them. This CDR3 has 16 residues.

This sequence joins TRBV2 and TRBJ1-1; no firm D call. V lost 7 bases, J lost 1 base, and 4 bases lay in between. This CDR3 region has 11 residues. Per the germline V gene, CDR1 is SNHLY and CDR2 is FYNNEI. CDR3 nucleotide sequence: TGTGCCAGCATGGCGAACACTGAAGCTTTCTTT. Translation gives CASMANTEAFF.

V usage is TRBV27 and J usage is TRBJ2-7; TRBD1 matches 9 bases. V shed 7 bases and J 3 bases; nucleotides not matched to a gene: 7. This CDR3 region has 14 residues. Germline lookup yields CDR1 MNHEY and CDR2 SMNVEV (reference sequence). The CDR3 spells CASKPQGAYYEQYF. The CDR3 coding sequence is TGTGCCAGCAAACCACAGGGGGCTTACTACGAGCAGTACTTC.

The chain joins TRBV6-5 to TRBJ1-3; no clear D gene. The CDR3 contains 15 residues. The germline V gene has CDR1 MNHEY and CDR2 SVGAGI. The germline V and J ends were trimmed by 2 bases and 0 bases, with 8 bases remaining between them. CDR3 DNA: TGTGCCAGCAGTTACGGGCAGGACTCTGGAAACACCATATATTTT. Translating it yields CASSYGQDSGNTIYF.

The rearrangement uses TRBV4-3 and TRBJ2-6; 9 bases agree with TRBD1. J gave up 2 bases and V 0 bases, and 5 bases lay outside the gene matches. The CDR3 contains 18 residues. CDR1 is LGHNA, CDR2 YSLEER, per germline. The CDR3 here is CASSQDRDRAAGANVLTF. CDR3 coding DNA: TGCGCCAGCAGCCAAGACCGGGACAGGGCCGCTGGGGCCAACGTCCTGACTTTC.

V and J are TRBV29-1 and TRBJ2-1; TRBD1 agrees at 8 bases. The V gene's germline CDR1 is SQVTM and CDR2 ANQGSEA. CDR3 size: 15 residues. With 4 bases clipped from V and 2 bases from J, the junction kept 7 bases outside the gene matches. The CDR3: CSVGVVRGPYNEQFF. CDR3 bases: TGCAGCGTTGGAGTTGTCAGGGGGCCCTACAATGAGCAGTTCTTC.